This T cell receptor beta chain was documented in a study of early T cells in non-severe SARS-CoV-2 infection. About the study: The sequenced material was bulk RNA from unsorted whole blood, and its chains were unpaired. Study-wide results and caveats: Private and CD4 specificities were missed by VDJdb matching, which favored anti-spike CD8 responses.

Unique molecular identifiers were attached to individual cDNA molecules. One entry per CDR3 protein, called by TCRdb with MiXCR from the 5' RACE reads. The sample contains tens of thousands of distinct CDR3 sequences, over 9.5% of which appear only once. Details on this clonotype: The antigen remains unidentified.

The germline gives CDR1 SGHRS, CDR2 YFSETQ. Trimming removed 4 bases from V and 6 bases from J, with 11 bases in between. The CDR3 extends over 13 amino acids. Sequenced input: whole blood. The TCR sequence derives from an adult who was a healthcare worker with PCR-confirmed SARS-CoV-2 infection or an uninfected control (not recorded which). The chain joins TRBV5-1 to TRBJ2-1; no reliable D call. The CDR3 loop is CASSTDPFNEQFF. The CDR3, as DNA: TGCGCCAGCAGCACGGACCCCTTCAATGAGCAGTTCTTC.